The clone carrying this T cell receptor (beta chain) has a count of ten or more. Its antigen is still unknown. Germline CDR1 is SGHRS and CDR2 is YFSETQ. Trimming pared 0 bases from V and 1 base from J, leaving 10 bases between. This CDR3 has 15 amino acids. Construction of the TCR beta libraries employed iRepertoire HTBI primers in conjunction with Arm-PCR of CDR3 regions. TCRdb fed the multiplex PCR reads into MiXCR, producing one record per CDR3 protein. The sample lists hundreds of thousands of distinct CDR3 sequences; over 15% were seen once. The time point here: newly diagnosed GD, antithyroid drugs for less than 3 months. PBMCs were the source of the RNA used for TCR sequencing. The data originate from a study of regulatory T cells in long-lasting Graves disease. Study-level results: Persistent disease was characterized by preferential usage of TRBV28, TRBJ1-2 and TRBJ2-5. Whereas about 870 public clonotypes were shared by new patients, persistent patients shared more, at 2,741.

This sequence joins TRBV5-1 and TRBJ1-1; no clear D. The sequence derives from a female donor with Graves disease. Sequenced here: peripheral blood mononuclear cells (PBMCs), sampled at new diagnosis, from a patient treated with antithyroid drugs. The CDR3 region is CASSLGSGWNTEAFF. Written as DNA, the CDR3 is TGCGCCAGCAGCTTGGGGTCAGGCTGGAACACTGAAGCTTTCTTT.